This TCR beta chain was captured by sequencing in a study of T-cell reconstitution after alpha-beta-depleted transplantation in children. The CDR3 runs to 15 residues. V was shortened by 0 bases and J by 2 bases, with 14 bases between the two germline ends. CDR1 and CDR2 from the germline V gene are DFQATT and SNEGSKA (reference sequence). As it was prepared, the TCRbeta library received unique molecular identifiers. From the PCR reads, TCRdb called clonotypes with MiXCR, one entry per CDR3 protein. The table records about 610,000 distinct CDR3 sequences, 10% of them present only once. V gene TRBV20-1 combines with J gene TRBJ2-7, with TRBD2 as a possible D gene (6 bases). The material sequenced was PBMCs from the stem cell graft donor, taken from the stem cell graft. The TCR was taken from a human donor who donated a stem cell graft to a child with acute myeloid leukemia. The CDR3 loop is CSAREIGGGTYEQYF. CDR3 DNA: TGCAGTGCTAGAGAGATTGGTGGGGGGACCTACGAGCAGTACTTC.